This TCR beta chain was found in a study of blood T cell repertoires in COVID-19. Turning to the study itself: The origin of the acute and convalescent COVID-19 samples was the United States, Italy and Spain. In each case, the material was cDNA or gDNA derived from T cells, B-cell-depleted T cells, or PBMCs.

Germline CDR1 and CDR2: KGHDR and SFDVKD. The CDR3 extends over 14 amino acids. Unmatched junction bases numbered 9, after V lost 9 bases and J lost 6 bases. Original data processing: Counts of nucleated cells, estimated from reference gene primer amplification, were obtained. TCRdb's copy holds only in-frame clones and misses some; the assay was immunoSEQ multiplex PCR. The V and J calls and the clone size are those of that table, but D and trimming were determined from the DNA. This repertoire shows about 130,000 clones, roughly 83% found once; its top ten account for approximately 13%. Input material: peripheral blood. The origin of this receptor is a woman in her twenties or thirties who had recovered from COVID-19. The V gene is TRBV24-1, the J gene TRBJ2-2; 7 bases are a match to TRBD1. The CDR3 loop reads CATSPGGTPGELFF. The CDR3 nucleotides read TGTGCCACCTCACCAGGGGGAACTCCCGGGGAGCTGTTTTTT.